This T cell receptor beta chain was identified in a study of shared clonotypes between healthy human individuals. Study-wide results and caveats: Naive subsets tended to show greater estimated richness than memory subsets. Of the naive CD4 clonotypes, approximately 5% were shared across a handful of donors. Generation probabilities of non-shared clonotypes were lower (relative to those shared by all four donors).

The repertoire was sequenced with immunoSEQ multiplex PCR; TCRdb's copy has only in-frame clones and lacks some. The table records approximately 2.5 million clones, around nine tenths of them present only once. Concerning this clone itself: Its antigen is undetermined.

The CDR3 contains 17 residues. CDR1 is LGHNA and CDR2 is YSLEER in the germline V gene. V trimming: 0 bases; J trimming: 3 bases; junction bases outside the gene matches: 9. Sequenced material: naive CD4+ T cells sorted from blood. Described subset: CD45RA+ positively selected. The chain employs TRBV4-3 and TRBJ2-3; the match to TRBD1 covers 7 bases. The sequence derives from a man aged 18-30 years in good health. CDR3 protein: CASSQEWNRGRTDTQYF. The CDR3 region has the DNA TGCGCCAGCAGCCAAGAATGGAACAGGGGTCGAACAGATACGCAGTATTTT.